This is a list of T cell receptor beta chains from one sample in a study of cytomegalovirus exposure and HLA in healthy donors. The assay was immunoSEQ multiplex PCR, and TCRdb's table has in-frame clones only and misses some. The repertoire holds approximately 58,000 clones, with roughly 94% as singletons. The sample consisted of PBMCs. Every receptor here comes from a man aged 18 to 30 in good health and CMV-seronegative. Each CDR3 is given without its conserved first and last residue. The D gene is left open where the match is weak.

-	TRBV7-6	TRBJ2-1	ASSFVEGWEF
TRBD1	TRBV19	TRBJ1-4	ASSPGTAATNEKLF
TRBD1	TRBV6-5	TRBJ1-2	ASSRQGINYGYT
TRBD2	TRBV18	TRBJ2-3	ASSPPGSGGSTDTQY
TRBD1	TRBV2	TRBJ2-1	ASTTPGTDPF
TRBD1	TRBV28	TRBJ2-2	ASRDGQGAGNTGELF
TRBD2	TRBV5-1	TRBJ2-1	ASSRLAGGGINEQF
TRBD1	TRBV5-1	TRBJ2-5	ASSLAAGRGRETQY
-	TRBV11-2	TRBJ2-1	ASSFRPDSSYNEQF
TRBD2	TRBV5-6	TRBJ2-3	ASSFLWGTSGSTDTQY
-	TRBV30	TRBJ2-4	AWSVGTRIQY
-	TRBV6-1	TRBJ1-5	ASSEGRYSNQPQH
-	TRBV19	TRBJ1-5	ASNFWEDPHQPQH
-	TRBV5-1	TRBJ2-2	ASSLDRAQDGELF
TRBD2	TRBV5-6	TRBJ2-2	ASSLGLARAGELF
-	TRBV7-9	TRBJ2-7	ASSSNLFYEQY
TRBD1	TRBV28	TRBJ2-1	ASSFGTGRGEQF
-	TRBV28	TRBJ1-2	AGGRGGYGYT
-	TRBV11-2	TRBJ2-1	ASSFGGYIADEQF
TRBD2	TRBV19	TRBJ2-2	ASRGGPVAGELF
-	TRBV7-9	TRBJ2-5	ASSLAVAGDETQY
-	TRBV25-1	TRBJ2-7	ASMRGSYEQY
-	TRBV29-1	TRBJ2-5	SPFGGVRETQY
TRBD2	TRBV12-5	TRBJ2-5	ASGLALGDGRETQY
-	TRBV18	TRBJ2-7	ASSPPFAGDSSYEQY
-	TRBV4-1	TRBJ2-7	ASSLAIRNEQY
-	TRBV4-1	TRBJ1-2	ASSQENSGYNYGYT
-	TRBV11-1	TRBJ1-3	ASSTRDTIY
TRBD2	TRBV4-1	TRBJ2-1	ASSFGRGGVDEQF
-	TRBV5-1	TRBJ1-2	ASSLAGRVDYGYT
-	TRBV28	TRBJ2-7	ASSWWDTTRQRVRSFSYEQY
-	TRBV30	TRBJ1-4	AASQGRTEKLF
-	TRBV5-4	TRBJ1-4	ASSLEQGSNEKLF
TRBD1	TRBV27	TRBJ2-5	ASSLRTGPPVETQY
TRBD1	TRBV27	TRBJ2-1	ASSLSGQGGREQF
TRBD2	TRBV7-9	TRBJ2-3	ASSLASGVTDTQY
-	TRBV29-1	TRBJ1-1	SGNRENTEAF
TRBD2	TRBV19	TRBJ2-1	ASSKTSGTSYNEQF
-	TRBV7-9	TRBJ2-3	ASSYLDWPRGDTQY
TRBD2	TRBV11-3	TRBJ2-5	ASSLGLAGGQETQY
-	TRBV7-2	TRBJ2-7	ASSLWSGVSYEQY
TRBD2	TRBV7-2	TRBJ2-2	ASSSLAGYTGELF
-	TRBV27	TRBJ2-2	ASQRRAQSTGELF
TRBD2	TRBV27	TRBJ2-1	ASSPFRVAGVTEQF
-	TRBV6-5	TRBJ1-2	ASSRTGQGYYGYT
-	TRBV7-9	TRBJ1-5	ASSLERGSNQPQH
-	TRBV19	TRBJ2-7	ASSIVGSSYEQY
-	TRBV7-2	TRBJ1-5	ASSLAPDMLSPQH